This T cell receptor (beta chain) was observed in a study of siplizumab effects on memory and regulatory T cells. Study results and limitations: With siplizumab, cumulative frequency of CD4+ memory-derived alloreactive sequences dropped significantly. Major contributors to the alloresponse seemed to be naive T cells, which also appeared more diverse than memory cells.

Germline-derived CDR1 and CDR2 are MNHNS and SASEGT. V shed 5 bases and J shed 2 bases, with 9 bases lying between them. The CDR3 covers 13 residues. Points on this clone: Its antigen is undetermined.

Assay used: immunoSEQ multiplex PCR; TCRdb lists only in-frame clones, some missing. The sample contains some 120,000 clones, 94% of which appear only once. This TCR came from a human donor in good health. V is TRBV6-1 and J is TRBJ1-2; D is uncertain. Material: non-Treg CD4+ T cells sorted from blood. CDR3 in amino acids: CASSLGRNYGYTF. The CDR3 DNA follows: TGTGCCAGCAGTCTAGGACGGAACTATGGCTACACCTTC.